The 5 T cell receptor beta chains in this list originate from one sample, sequenced in a study of T cell clonality in common variable immunodeficiency. TCRdb's copy holds only in-frame clones and misses some; the assay was immunoSEQ multiplex PCR. This sample has tens of thousands of clones, each found more than once. Sequencing used peripheral blood mononuclear cells. Every receptor here comes from a person between 18 and 75 years old in good health.

This chain's CDR3 is CATKVGGLGQPQHF. CDR3 bases read: TGTGCCACTAAAGTGGGGGGGCTCGGTCAGCCC. The chain is built from TRBV19 and TRBJ1-5; D might be TRBD1 (6 bases). Read sequence stops 3 residues before the CDR3 end, and the germline J gene provides the missing end. The ends were cut back, 10 bases at V and 6 bases at J, with 19 bases in the middle. CDR3 length equals 14 residues. Germline V gene data show CDR1 as LNHDA and CDR2 as SQIVND (reference sequence).

This clone came up many times. One end of the junction fails to match germline, which may point to a read error. The read terminates 3 residues ahead of where the CDR3 ends, so the germline J gene completes it. V is TRBV4-2 and J is TRBJ2-6, with 9 nucleotides matching TRBD1. The CDR3 runs 18 residues. Germline CDR1 is LGHNA and CDR2 is YNFKEQ. The part of the CDR3 DNA that was read is TGCGCCAGCAGCCCCGGGACAGGGTTAGCCCTAGGGGCCAACGTC. Translation: CASSPGTGLALGANV. The whole CDR3 region reads CASSPGTGLALGANVLTF.

The sample holds many counts of this clone. The read falls 3 residues short of the CDR3 end, and the missing part is taken from the germline J gene. V usage is TRBV29-1 and J usage is TRBJ1-2, with 8 bases that match TRBD1. The germline V gene encodes CDR1 SQVTM and CDR2 ANQGSEA. The CDR3 has 11 residues. CDR3 bases read: TGCAGCGCTAGACAGGGGTACGGC. Amino acids: CSARQGYG. The complete CDR3 protein is CSARQGYGYTF. Together with reference TRBV29-1 and TRBJ1-2, the CDR3 gives the full variable domain: SAVISQKPSRDICQRGTSLTIQCQVDSQVTMMFWYRQQPGQSLTLIATANQGSEATYESGFVIDKFPISRPNLTFSTLTVSNMSPEDSSIYLCSARQGYGYTFGSGTRLTVV.

This clone was seen repeatedly, ten times or more. Read coverage stops 3 residues before the CDR3 terminus; the germline J gene supplies the remainder. The chain is built from TRBV5-1 and TRBJ2-5; D is undetermined. V lost 0 bases, J lost 5 bases, and 14 bases lay in between. Germline V gene lookup returns CDR1 SGHRS and CDR2 YFSETQ. This CDR3 is 15 amino acids long. The CDR3 DNA, read in part, is TGCGCCAGCAGCTTGGGCCCAACAGAAGGCGAGACC. It yields the protein CASSLGPTEGET. The whole CDR3 sequence is CASSLGPTEGETQYF.

In this sample, this clone turned up many times. Coverage ceases 3 residues before the CDR3 finishes, and the germline J gene fills in the end. The chain recombines TRBV5-8 with TRBJ2-7; 9 bases map to TRBD2. V lost 0 bases, J lost 1 base, and 2 bases stayed unmatched. Per the germline V gene, CDR1 is SGHTS and CDR2 is YDEGEE. The CDR3 runs 15 residues. This chain's CDR3 is CASSLVAGVSYEQYF. Partial CDR3 DNA: TGTGCCAGCAGCTTGGTAGCGGGGGTGTCCTACGAG.